This TCR beta chain appears in the sequencing data of a study of cytomegalovirus exposure and HLA in healthy donors. Of note for this clone: What it binds is not known.

These donors counted as nominally healthy when sampled, but unrecorded immune exposures were likely. The CDR3 consists of 15 residues. V was shortened by 4 bases and J by 4 bases, with 16 bases between the two germline ends. CDR1 and CDR2 from the germline V gene are SGHRS and YFSETQ. The PCR contained 60 Vbeta and 13 Jbeta primers. Per the authors' pipeline: Later analysis identified tens of millions of unique TCR beta chains, 10 million to 12 million shared. Sequencing was performed with immunoSEQ multiplex PCR; in TCRdb, only in-frame clones are kept and a portion is missing. From that table come the V and J calls and clone size; the DNA was used to work out D and trimming. The table shows roughly 80,000 clones, with approximately 67% occurring only once. Study-level points and caveats: HLA allele associations emerged for about 16,000 TCR beta sequences in a later analysis, at 0.05 false discovery rate. A further, later analysis showed that HLA-associated TCR beta chains (compared with equally common others) were more clonally expanded.

The sample was PBMCs. The TCR originated in a male donor in good health and CMV-seropositive. The chain couples TRBV5-1 to TRBJ2-3; D is possibly TRBD1 (5 bases). DNA for the CDR3: TGCGCCAGCAGCGCGTGGCAGGGCGAAGCAGATACGCAGTATTTT. Its translation: CASSAWQGEADTQYF.